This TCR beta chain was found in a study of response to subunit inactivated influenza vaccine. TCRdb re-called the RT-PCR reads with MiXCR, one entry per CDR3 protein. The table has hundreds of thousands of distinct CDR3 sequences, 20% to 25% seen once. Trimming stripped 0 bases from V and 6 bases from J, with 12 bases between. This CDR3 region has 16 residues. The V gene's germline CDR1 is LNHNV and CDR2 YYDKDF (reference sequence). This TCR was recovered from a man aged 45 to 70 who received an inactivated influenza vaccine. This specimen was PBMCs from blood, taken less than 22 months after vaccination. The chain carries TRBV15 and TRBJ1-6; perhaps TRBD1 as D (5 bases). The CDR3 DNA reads TGTGCCACCAGCAGAGATCGTCAGGGCGGTAATTCACCCCTCCACTTT. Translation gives CATSRDRQGGNSPLHF.